The present T cell receptor beta chain was sequenced within a study of shared clonotypes between healthy human individuals. The study, taken as a whole, reports: Clonotypes that were shared across a handful of donors made up around 5% of naive CD4 clonotypes.

This clone was detected only once. Its antigen is not identified. Assay: immunoSEQ multiplex PCR; the TCRdb copy retains only in-frame clones and omits some. The sample has under 1 million clones, about 96% seen once. CD8 cells regarded as naive lacked CD45RO, were positively chosen for CCR7, and omitted terminally differentiated effector memory CD45RA+ cells. Germline loops: CDR1 KGHSH, CDR2 LQKENI. The CDR3 is made up of 17 amino acids. Trimming took 3 bases from V and 1 from J, leaving 13 bases between them. This clonotype was sampled from a man aged 25 to 45 in good health. The gene calls are TRBV18 and TRBJ2-6; TRBD1 is a possible D gene (6 bases). What was sequenced was naive CD8+ T cells sorted from blood. CDR3 DNA sequence: TGTGCCAGCTCACCGCGATGGGACATTTCTGGGGCCAACGTCCTGACTTTC. Protein product: CASSPRWDISGANVLTF.